What follows are 9 T cell receptor beta chains derived from one specimen sequenced in a study of shared clonotypes between healthy human individuals. Clones were read by immunoSEQ multiplex PCR, and TCRdb kept only the in-frame ones, dropping some. The sample contains around 2.5 million clones, roughly 93% of which appear only once. The specimen was naive CD4+ T cells from PBMCs. Subset in this sample: CD45RA+ positively selected. These receptors originate from a man between 18 and 35 years old in good health. Some clones in this sample may be carry-over from other donors' samples.

This rearrangement joins TRBV6-1 to TRBJ1-3; D remains unclear. Looked up from germline, CDR1 is MNHNS and CDR2 is SASEGT. This CDR3 has 13 residues. V was shortened by 6 bases and J by 0 bases, with 6 bases between the two germline ends. This CDR3 is CASRRVSGNTIYF. For the CDR3, the DNA is TGTGCCAGCAGAAGGGTCTCTGGAAACACCATATATTTT.

The V and J genes are TRBV18 and TRBJ1-2; D possibly corresponds to TRBD1 (5 bases). V was trimmed by 5 bases and J by 7 bases, leaving 17 bases between them. There are 14 residues in the CDR3. CDR1 and CDR2 (germline): KGHSH, LQKENI. CDR3 loop: CASSTDTSGSGYTF. DNA for the CDR3: TGTGCCAGCTCAACCGACACCTCAGGGAGTGGCTACACCTTC.

V usage is TRBV27 and J usage is TRBJ1-2; D ambiguous. Trimming pared 6 bases from V and 3 bases from J, leaving 11 bases between. This CDR3 has 13 residues. CDR1 and CDR2 from the germline V gene are MNHEY and SMNVEV (reference sequence). CDR3 DNA sequence: TGTGCCAGCAGACCCCGATGGGACTATGGCTACACCTTC. Residues: CASRPRWDYGYTF.

The V and J genes are TRBV29-1 and TRBJ2-1; 12 positions match TRBD2. The V gene's germline CDR1 is SQVTM and CDR2 ANQGSEA. The CDR3 covers 17 residues. J gave up 4 bases and V 1 base, and 8 bases lay outside the gene matches. The CDR3 sequence: CSVEGLAGARRYNEQFF. The CDR3 DNA reads as TGCAGCGTTGAAGGACTAGCGGGAGCCAGGAGGTACAATGAGCAGTTCTTC.

The genes are TRBV7-9 and TRBJ2-5, with D possibly TRBD2 on 6 matching bases. Germline CDR1 is SEHNR and CDR2 is FQNEAQ (reference sequence). This CDR3 comprises 15 residues. The V end lost 3 bases, the J end lost 2 bases, and 13 bases lay between the germline ends. CDR3: CASSFDRGRQETQYF. The CDR3 DNA sequence: TGTGCCAGCAGCTTTGACCGGGGGAGGCAAGAGACCCAGTACTTC.

This clone was seen a handful of times. This sequence joins TRBV11-2 and TRBJ1-2, with D tentatively TRBD1 (5 bases). The V gene lost 2 bases and the J gene lost 6 bases, with 7 bases spanning the gap. Germline assignment: CDR1 SGHAT and CDR2 FQNNGV. CDR3 length: 12 amino acids. The CDR3 coding sequence is TGTGCCAGCAGCTTACGGGGGGATGGCTACACCTTC. This sequence encodes CASSLRGDGYTF.

This chain connects TRBV7-7 to TRBJ2-2, with unresolved D. Per germline, CDR1 SSHAT and CDR2 FNYEAQ (reference sequence). The V end was cut by 1 base, the J end by 2 bases, with 11 bases between. This CDR3 comprises 16 residues. The CDR3 here is CASSLVPGENTGELFF. The CDR3 bases are TGTGCCAGCAGCTTAGTTCCGGGCGAAAACACCGGGGAGCTGTTTTTT. Full variable domain (outside the CDR3, taken from reference TRBV7-7 and TRBJ2-2): GAGVSQSPRYKVTKRGQDVTLRCDPISSHATLYWYQQALGQGPEFLTYFNYEAQPDKSGLPSDRFSAERPEGSISTLTIQRTEQRDSAMYRCASSLVPGENTGELFFGEGSRLTVL.

The chain has TRBV5-6 and TRBJ1-4, with D possibly TRBD1 on 5 matching bases. This CDR3 has 14 amino acids. Germline V lookup: CDR1 SGHDT, CDR2 YYEEEE. V shed 4 bases and J shed 8 bases, with 15 bases lying between them. CDR3 coding DNA: TGTGCCAGCAGCCGGGACTCCTTAGGGGAAAAACTGTTTTTT. It codes for CASSRDSLGEKLFF.

The CDR3 bases are TGTGCCAGCAGCGTTCGGGGCACTAATCAGCCCCAGCATTTT. This sequence encodes CASSVRGTNQPQHF. The rearrangement joins TRBV9 to TRBJ1-5, with D possibly TRBD1 on 5 matching bases. Germline V gene lookup returns CDR1 SGDLS and CDR2 YYNGEE. CDR3 length: 14 amino acids. V was trimmed by 2 bases and J by 4 bases, leaving 10 bases between them.